Sequencing of this T cell receptor beta chain was carried out in a study of blood T cells in healthy people across ages. Study-level points and caveats: Per million T cells, TCR beta diversity dropped about linearly as age rose.

Trimming removed 3 bases from V and 3 bases from J, with 12 bases in between. This CDR3 contains 15 residues. The germline gives CDR1 LNHDA, CDR2 SQIVND (reference sequence). A second roughly 7 to 11 cycle PCR used barcoded and J-beta primers. TCRdb called the 5' RACE reads again in MiXCR, with one record for every CDR3 protein. The table has around 1,500,000 distinct CDR3 sequences, about 30% seen once; the top ten hold more than 6%. As concerns this clonotype: Its antigen is currently unknown.

This sequence joins TRBV19 and TRBJ1-5; no clear D gene. The sample consisted of blood. This TCR was sampled from a woman younger than 45 in good health. CDR3 protein: CASSIEGLDNQPQHF. CDR3 DNA: TGTGCCAGTAGTATTGAGGGTTTGGACAATCAGCCCCAGCATTTT.